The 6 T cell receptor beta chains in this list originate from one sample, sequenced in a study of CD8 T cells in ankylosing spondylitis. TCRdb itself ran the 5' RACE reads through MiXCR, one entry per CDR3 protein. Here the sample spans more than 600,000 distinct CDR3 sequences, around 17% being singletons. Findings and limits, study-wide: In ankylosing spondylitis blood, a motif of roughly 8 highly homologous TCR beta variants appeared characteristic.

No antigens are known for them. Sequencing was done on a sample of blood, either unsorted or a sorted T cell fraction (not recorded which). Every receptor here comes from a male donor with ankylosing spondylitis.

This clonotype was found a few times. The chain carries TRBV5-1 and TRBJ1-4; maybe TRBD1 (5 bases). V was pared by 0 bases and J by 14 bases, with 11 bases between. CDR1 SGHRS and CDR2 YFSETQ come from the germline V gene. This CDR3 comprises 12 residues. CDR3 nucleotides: TGCGCCAGCAGCTTGGAGGGGAGATGGCTGTTTTTT. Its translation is CASSLEGRWLFF.

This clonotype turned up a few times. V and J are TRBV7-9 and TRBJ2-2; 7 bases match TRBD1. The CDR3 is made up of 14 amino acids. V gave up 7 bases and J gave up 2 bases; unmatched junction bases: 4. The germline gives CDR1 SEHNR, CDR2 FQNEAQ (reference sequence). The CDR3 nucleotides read TGTGCCAGCACCTGGACAGGAAACACCGGGGAGCTGTTTTTT. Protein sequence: CASTWTGNTGELFF.

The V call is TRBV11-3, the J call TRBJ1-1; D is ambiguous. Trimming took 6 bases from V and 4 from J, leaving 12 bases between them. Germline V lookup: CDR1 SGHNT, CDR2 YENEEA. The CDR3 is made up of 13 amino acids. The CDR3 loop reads CASSSQAGTEAFF. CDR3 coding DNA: TGTGCCAGCAGTTCCCAGGCGGGCACTGAAGCTTTCTTT.

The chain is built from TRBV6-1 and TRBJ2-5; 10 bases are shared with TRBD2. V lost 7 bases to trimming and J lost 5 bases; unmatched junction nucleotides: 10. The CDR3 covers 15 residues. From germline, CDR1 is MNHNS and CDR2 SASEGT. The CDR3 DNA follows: TGTGCCAGCACGGAACATCTAGCGGGGGAGGAGACCCAGTACTTC. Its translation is CASTEHLAGEETQYF.

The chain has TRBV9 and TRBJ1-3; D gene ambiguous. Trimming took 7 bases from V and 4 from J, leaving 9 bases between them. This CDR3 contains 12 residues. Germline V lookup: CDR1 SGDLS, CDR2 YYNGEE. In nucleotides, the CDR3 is TGTGCCAGCGGACCTAGGGGAAACACCATATATTTT. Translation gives CASGPRGNTIYF.

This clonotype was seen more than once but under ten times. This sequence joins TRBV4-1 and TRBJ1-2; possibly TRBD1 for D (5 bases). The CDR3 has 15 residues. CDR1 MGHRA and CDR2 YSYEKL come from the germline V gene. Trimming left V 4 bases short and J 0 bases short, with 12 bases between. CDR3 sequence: CASSLPGGPNYGYTF. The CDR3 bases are TGCGCCAGCAGCCTGCCCGGGGGACCTAACTATGGCTACACCTTC.